The 16 T cell receptor beta chains below all came from one sample that was sequenced in a study of regulatory T cells in long-lasting Graves disease. Combining iRepertoire HTBI primers with Arm-PCR of CDR3 regions, the authors built TCR beta libraries. TCRdb redid the calling of the multiplex PCR reads with MiXCR, one entry per CDR3 protein. The sample lists about 430,000 distinct CDR3 sequences, about 15% seen once, with approximately 7.8% in the top ten. Time point of the sample: newly diagnosed GD, antithyroid drugs for less than 3 months. The TCR library was prepared using RNA isolated from PBMCs. These data were also reused for a study on T cells in Graves' hyperthyroidism and ophthalmopathy.

The sequencing here drew on peripheral blood mononuclear cells (PBMCs), taken at new diagnosis, from a patient treated with antithyroid drugs. The receptors derive from a woman aged 40 to 49 with Graves disease.

Many counts were recorded for this clonotype. This chain uses TRBV5-1 with TRBJ2-7, with 14 bases fitting TRBD2. The CDR3 length is 16 residues. Germline CDR1 reads SGHRS; CDR2 reads YFSETQ. V lost 6 bases and J lost 5; bases outside the gene matches: 10. CDR3 sequence reads: CASTKGLAGGPDEQYF. CDR3 DNA sequence: TGCGCCAGCACAAAAGGACTAGCGGGGGGCCCCGACGAGCAGTACTTC.

This clonotype has ten or more counts. The chain uses TRBV6-2 or TRBV6-3 and TRBJ1-5; D not resolved. Per the germline V gene, CDR1 is MNHEY and CDR2 is SVGEGT. This CDR3 is 14 amino acids long. Trimming took 2 bases from V and 2 from J, leaving 7 bases between them. As DNA, the CDR3 is TGTGCCAGCAGTTACGGTACCCGCAATCAGCCCCAGCATTTT. Translated, it gives CASSYGTRNQPQHF.

This clonotype was observed at least ten times. A junction boundary mismatches the germline segment, possibly from a read error. The chain recombines TRBV20-1 with TRBJ2-7; 9 bases are shared with TRBD2. CDR1 DFQATT and CDR2 SNEGSKA come from the germline V gene (reference sequence). The CDR3 length is 14 residues. For the CDR3, the DNA is TGCAGTGCTAGTTTGCGGGAGGGCTCCCACGAGCAGTACTTC. Translated: CSASLREGSHEQYF.

On this clonotype: A far larger clone is one base from this, pointing to a likely read error. The genes are TRBV7-9 and TRBJ1-6; D unclear. Germline V gene data show CDR1 as SEHNR and CDR2 as FQNEAQ (reference sequence). The CDR3 runs to 15 residues. Here the CDR3 reads CASGLVPSHNSPLHF. The CDR3 region has the DNA TGTGCCAGCGGCTTAGTACCAAGCCATAATTCACCCCTCCACTTT. The full variable domain, its missing parts supplied by reference TRBV7-9 and TRBJ1-6, is DTGVSQNPRHKITKRGQNVTFRCDPISEHNRLYWYRQTLGQGPEFLTYFQNEAQLEKSRLLSDRFSAERPKGSFSTLEIQRTEQGDSAMYLCASGLVPSHNSPLHFGNGTRLTVT.

This clonotype was counted only a few times. This rearrangement joins TRBV7-9 to TRBJ1-4; TRBD1 agrees at 10 bases. The CDR3 is made up of 16 amino acids. Germline CDR1 reads SEHNR; CDR2 reads FQNEAQ (reference sequence). The V segment lost 6 bases and the J segment 4 bases; nucleotides outside the gene matches: 8. The CDR3 region has the DNA TGTGCCAGCAGTTCAACCGGGACAGGGGATAATGAAAAACTGTTTTTT. It codes for CASSSTGTGDNEKLFF.

There are many counts of this clonotype. The chain is built from TRBV15 and TRBJ2-2, with 9 nucleotides matching TRBD1. V was clipped by 4 bases and J by 5 bases; unmatched bases: 5. Germline CDR1 LNHNV, CDR2 YYDKDF (reference sequence). The CDR3 sequence is 15 residues long. CDR3 DNA sequence: TGTGCCACCAGCAAGGACAGGGGAAGGACCGGGGAGCTGTTTTTT. Its translation is CATSKDRGRTGELFF.

The chain employs TRBV27 and TRBJ2-7, with TRBD2 matching over 7 bases. Looked up from germline, CDR1 is MNHEY and CDR2 is SMNVEV (reference sequence). J gave up 3 bases and V 5 bases, and 19 bases lay outside the gene matches. CDR3 size: 18 residues. CDR3 sequence: CASSRWGGDDSGRYEQYF. In nucleotides, the CDR3 is TGTGCCAGCAGTCGGTGGGGGGGGGACGATAGCGGGCGCTACGAGCAGTACTTC.

This clonotype was counted at least ten times. The rearrangement uses TRBV19 and TRBJ1-6; D may be TRBD1 (5 bases). The CDR3 has 11 residues. In germline, CDR1 is LNHDA, CDR2 SQIVND (reference sequence). The germline V and J ends were trimmed by 3 bases and 14 bases, with 8 bases remaining between them. The CDR3 here is CASSISGALHF. The DNA of the CDR3 is TGTGCCAGTAGTATTTCGGGGGCCCTCCACTTT. The full variable domain, rest sourced from reference TRBV19 and TRBJ1-6, is DGGITQSPKYLFRKEGQNVTLSCEQNLNHDAMYWYRQDPGQGLRLIYYSQIVNDFQKGDIAEGYSVSREKKESFPLTVTSAQKNPTAFYLCASSISGALHFGNGTRLTVT.

This clonotype came up many times. The chain combines TRBV2 with TRBJ2-2, with D tentatively TRBD2 (6 bases). Germline V gene lookup returns CDR1 SNHLY and CDR2 FYNNEI. V was shortened by 4 bases and J by 4 bases, with 13 bases between the two germline ends. The CDR3 is 15 amino acids. In nucleotides, the CDR3 is TGTGCCAGCAGTGGAGGGACTGTCTTCACCGGGGAGCTGTTTTTT. The encoded protein is CASSGGTVFTGELFF.

This clonotype has only a few counts. The J gene is TRBJ1-6, the V gene TRBV20-1; a possible D gene is TRBD1 (5 bases). Between the trimmed V and J ends, which lost 1 base and 7 bases, there was a span of 11 bases. The germline V gene has CDR1 DFQATT and CDR2 SNEGSKA (reference sequence). This CDR3 contains 14 residues. As DNA, the CDR3 is TGCAGTGCTAGAGGGGGGAGATCCAATTCACCCCTCCACTTT. It codes for CSARGGRSNSPLHF.

This clonotype was observed many times. The chain joins TRBV20-1 to TRBJ2-5, with D hard to call. The CDR3 has 13 residues. CDR1 is DFQATT, CDR2 SNEGSKA, per germline (reference sequence). V lost 3 bases and J lost 5, with 13 bases in between. The CDR3 coding sequence is TGCAGTGCTAGCTCGGGTGAGGCGGAGACCCAGTACTTC. Encoded protein: CSASSGEAETQYF.

At least ten counts were recorded for this clonotype. The chain has TRBV5-6 and TRBJ1-1; the D is unclear. From germline, CDR1 is SGHDT and CDR2 YYEEEE. This CDR3 has 15 amino acids. Trimming stripped 4 bases from V and 4 bases from J, with 17 bases between. CDR3 DNA sequence: TGTGCCAGCAGCCCCAAGGTAGGGTACGGCACTGAAGCTTTCTTT. Its protein is CASSPKVGYGTEAFF. The entire variable domain, with the rest obtained from reference TRBV5-6 and TRBJ1-1, is as follows: DAGVTQSPTHLIKTRGQQVTLRCSPKSGHDTVSWYQQALGQGPQFIFQYYEEEERQRGNFPDRFSGHQFPNYSSELNVNALLLGDSALYLCASSPKVGYGTEAFFGQGTRLTVV.

This CDR3 is CASSSLGQGAVDTEAFF. In DNA form, the CDR3 reads TGTGCCAGCAGCAGCCTGGGACAGGGGGCGGTGGACACTGAAGCTTTCTTT. The chain couples TRBV7-9 to TRBJ1-1; 12 bases match TRBD1. The CDR3 covers 17 residues. The germline V gene has CDR1 SEHNR and CDR2 FQNEAQ (reference sequence). The ends lost 5 bases at V and 3 bases at J; junction bases unmatched: 10.

This clonotype was picked up a small number of times. The rearrangement joins TRBV19 to TRBJ2-3, with D perhaps matching TRBD1 (5 bases). Germline V CDR1 and CDR2: LNHDA, SQIVND (reference sequence). Trimming cost V 3 bases and J 5 bases, with 6 bases left between them. There are 12 residues in the CDR3. In DNA, the CDR3 is TGTGCCAGTAGTATCCAGGGAGATACGCAGTATTTT. Its translation is CASSIQGDTQYF.

The chain joins TRBV28 to TRBJ1-2; 8 bases align to TRBD1. Germline CDR1 MDHEN, CDR2 SYDVKM. Trimming cost V 1 base and J 9 bases; bases outside gene matches: 10. This CDR3 comprises 15 residues. CDR3 nucleotide sequence: TGTGCCAGCAGTTTATCCCAGGGGGCCCTAGCTCGCTACACCTTC. Its protein product is CASSLSQGALARYTF.

Many counts were recorded for this clonotype. The chain recombines TRBV12-3 or TRBV12-4 with TRBJ2-7, with 12 nucleotides matching TRBD1. J was trimmed by 5 bases and V by 5 bases; bases with no gene match: 4. This CDR3 region has 14 residues. Here the CDR3 DNA reads TGTGCCAGCAGTCGGGACAGGGGGCTCGACGAGCAGTACTTC. This sequence encodes CASSRDRGLDEQYF.